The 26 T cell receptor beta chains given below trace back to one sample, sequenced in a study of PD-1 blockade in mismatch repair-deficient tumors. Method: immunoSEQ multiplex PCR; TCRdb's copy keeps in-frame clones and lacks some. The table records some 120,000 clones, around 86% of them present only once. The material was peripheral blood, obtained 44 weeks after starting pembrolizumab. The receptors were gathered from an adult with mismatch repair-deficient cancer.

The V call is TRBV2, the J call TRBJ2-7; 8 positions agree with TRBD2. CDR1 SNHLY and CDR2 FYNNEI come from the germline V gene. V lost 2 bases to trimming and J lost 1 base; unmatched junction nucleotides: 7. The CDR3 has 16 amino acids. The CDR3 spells CASSEYSLAGSYEQYF. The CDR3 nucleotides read TGTGCCAGCAGTGAATACTCGCTAGCGGGTTCCTACGAGCAGTACTTC. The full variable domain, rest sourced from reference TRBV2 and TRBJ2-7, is EPEVTQTPSHQVTQMGQEVILRCVPISNHLYFYWYRQILGQKVEFLVSFYNNEISEKSEIFDDQFSVERPDGSNFTLKIRSTKLEDSAMYFCASSEYSLAGSYEQYFGPGTRLTVT.

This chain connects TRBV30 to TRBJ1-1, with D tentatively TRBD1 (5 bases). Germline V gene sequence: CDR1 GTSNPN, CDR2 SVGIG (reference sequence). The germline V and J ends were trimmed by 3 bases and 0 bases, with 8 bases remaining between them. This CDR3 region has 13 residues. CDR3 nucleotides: TGTGCCTGGAGAGCCAGGGTGAACACTGAAGCTTTCTTT. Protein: CAWRARVNTEAFF.

The CDR3 DNA sequence: TGCAGTGCTTCCCTCCAGGAGACCCAGTACTTC. Translation gives CSASLQETQYF. The chain couples TRBV20-1 to TRBJ2-5; no clear D. This CDR3 has 11 amino acids. The germline V gene has CDR1 DFQATT and CDR2 SNEGSKA (reference sequence). Trimming left V 5 bases short and J 5 bases short, with 9 bases between.

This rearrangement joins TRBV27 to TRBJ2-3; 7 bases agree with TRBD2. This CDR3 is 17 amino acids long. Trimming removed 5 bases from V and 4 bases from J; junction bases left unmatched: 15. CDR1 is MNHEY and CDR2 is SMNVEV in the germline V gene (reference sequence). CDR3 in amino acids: CASSPKWGGRMADTQYF. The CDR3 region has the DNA TGTGCCAGCAGTCCTAAATGGGGCGGGAGAATGGCAGATACGCAGTATTTT.

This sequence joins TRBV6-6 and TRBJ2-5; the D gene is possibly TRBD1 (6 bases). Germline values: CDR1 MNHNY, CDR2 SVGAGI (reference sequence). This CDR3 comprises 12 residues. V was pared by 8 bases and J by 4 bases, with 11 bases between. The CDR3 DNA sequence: TGTGCCAGCGAGGAAGGGGGAGAGACCCAGTACTTC. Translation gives CASEEGGETQYF.

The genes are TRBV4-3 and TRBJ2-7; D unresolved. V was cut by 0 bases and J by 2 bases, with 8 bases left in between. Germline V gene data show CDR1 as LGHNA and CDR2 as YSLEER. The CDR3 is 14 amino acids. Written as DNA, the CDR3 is TGCGCCAGCAGCCAAGATTCTGGAGCCTACGAGCAGTACTTC. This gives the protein CASSQDSGAYEQYF.

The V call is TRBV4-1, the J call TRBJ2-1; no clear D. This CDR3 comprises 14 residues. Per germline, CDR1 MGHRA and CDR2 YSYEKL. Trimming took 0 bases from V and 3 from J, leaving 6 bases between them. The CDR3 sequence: CASSQDLSYNEQFF. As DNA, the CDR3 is TGCGCCAGCAGCCAAGATTTAAGCTACAATGAGCAGTTCTTC.

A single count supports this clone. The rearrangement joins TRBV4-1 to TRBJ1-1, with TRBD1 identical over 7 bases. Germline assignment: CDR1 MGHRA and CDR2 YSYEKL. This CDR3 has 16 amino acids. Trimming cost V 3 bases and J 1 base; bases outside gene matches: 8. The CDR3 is CASSHASRGKNTEAFF. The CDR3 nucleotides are TGCGCCAGCAGCCATGCCTCCAGGGGGAAGAACACTGAAGCTTTCTTT.

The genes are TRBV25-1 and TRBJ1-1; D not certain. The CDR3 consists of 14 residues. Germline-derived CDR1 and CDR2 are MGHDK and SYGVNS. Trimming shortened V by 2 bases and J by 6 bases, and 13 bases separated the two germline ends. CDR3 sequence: CASSEVENTAEAFF. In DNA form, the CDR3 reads TGTGCCAGCAGTGAAGTGGAGAACACTGCTGAAGCTTTCTTT.

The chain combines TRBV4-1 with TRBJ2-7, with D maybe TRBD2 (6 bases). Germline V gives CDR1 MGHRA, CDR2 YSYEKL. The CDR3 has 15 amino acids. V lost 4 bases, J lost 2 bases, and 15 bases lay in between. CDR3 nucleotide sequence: TGCGCCAGCAGCCGTGGGTCGGGGGACCCCTACGAGCAGTACTTC. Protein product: CASSRGSGDPYEQYF.

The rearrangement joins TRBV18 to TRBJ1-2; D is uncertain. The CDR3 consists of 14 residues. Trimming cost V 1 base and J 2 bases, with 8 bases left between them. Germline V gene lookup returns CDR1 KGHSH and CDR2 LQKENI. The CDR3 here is CASSPRGRNYGYTF. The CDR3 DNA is TGTGCCAGCTCACCACGTGGCAGAAACTATGGCTACACCTTC.

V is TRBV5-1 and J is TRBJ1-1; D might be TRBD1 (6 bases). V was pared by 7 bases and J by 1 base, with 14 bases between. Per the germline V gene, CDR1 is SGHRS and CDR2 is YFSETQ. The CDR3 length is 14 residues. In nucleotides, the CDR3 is TGCGCCAGCGCCCCGGGACACAAGAACACTGAAGCTTTCTTT. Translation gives CASAPGHKNTEAFF.

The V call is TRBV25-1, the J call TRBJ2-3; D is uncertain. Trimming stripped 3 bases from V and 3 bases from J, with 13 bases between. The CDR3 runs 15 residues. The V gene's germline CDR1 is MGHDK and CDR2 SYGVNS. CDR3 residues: CASSDPRYRTDTQYF. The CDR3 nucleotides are TGTGCCAGCAGTGACCCGAGATATAGGACAGATACGCAGTATTTT.

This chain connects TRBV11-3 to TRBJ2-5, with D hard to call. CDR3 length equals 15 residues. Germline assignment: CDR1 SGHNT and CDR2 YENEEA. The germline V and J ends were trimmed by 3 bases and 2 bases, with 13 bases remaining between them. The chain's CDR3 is CASSLFLSFQETQYF. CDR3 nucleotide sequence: TGTGCCAGCAGCTTGTTCCTCTCGTTTCAAGAGACCCAGTACTTC.

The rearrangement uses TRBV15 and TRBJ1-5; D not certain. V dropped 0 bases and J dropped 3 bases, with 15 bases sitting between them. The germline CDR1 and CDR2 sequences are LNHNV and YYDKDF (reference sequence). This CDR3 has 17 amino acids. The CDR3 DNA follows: TGTGCCACCAGCAGAGAAGGTTCAAGGTCGGACAATCAGCCCCAGCATTTT. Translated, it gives CATSREGSRSDNQPQHF.

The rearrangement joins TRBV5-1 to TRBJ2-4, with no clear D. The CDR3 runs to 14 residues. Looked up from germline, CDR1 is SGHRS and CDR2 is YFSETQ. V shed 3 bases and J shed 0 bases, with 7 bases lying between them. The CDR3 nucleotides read TGCGCCAGCAGCTCGGAGATAGCCAAAAACATTCAGTACTTC. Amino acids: CASSSEIAKNIQYF.

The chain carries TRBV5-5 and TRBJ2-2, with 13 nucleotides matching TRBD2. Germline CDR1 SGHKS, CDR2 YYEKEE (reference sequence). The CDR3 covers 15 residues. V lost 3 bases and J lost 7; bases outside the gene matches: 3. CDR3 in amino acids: CASSYGTSGNGELFF. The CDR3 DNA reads TGTGCCAGCAGCTACGGGACTAGCGGGAACGGGGAGCTGTTTTTT. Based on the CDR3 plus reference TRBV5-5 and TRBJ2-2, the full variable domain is DAGVTQSPTHLIKTRGQQVTLRCSPISGHKSVSWYQQVLGQGPQFIFQYYEKEERGRGNFPDRFSARQFPNYSSELNVNALLLGDSALYLCASSYGTSGNGELFFGEGSRLTVL.

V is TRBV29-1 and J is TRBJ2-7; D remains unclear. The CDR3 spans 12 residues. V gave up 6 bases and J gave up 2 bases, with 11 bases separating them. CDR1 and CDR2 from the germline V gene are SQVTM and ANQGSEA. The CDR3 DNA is TGCAGCGTCGCGTTCGGAACCTACGAGCAGTACTTC. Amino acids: CSVAFGTYEQYF.

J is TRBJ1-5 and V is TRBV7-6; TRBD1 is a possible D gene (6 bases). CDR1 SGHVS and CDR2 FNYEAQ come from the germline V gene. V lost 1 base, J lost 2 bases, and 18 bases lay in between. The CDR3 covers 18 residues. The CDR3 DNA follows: TGTGCCAGCAGCTTAGGGCCAGGAGGGGGAGTGGGCAATCAGCCCCAGCATTTT. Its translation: CASSLGPGGGVGNQPQHF.

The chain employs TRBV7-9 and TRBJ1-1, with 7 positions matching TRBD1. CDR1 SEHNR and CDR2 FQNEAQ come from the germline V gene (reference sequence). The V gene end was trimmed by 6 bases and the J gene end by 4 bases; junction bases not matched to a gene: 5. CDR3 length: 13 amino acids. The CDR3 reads CASSQQGSTEAFF. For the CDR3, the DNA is TGTGCCAGCAGTCAACAGGGGAGCACTGAAGCTTTCTTT.

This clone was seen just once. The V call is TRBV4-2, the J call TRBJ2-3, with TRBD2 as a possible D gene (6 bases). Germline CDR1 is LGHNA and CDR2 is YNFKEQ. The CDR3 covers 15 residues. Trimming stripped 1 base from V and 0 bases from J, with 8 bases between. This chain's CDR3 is CASSQAGTSTDTQYF. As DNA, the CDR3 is TGTGCCAGCAGCCAAGCCGGGACTAGCACAGATACGCAGTATTTT.

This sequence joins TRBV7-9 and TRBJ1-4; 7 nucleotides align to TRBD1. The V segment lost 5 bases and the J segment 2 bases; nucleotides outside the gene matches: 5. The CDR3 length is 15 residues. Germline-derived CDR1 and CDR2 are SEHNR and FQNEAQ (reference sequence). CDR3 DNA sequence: TGTGCCAGCAGCACAACAGGGGTCACTAATGAAAAACTGTTTTTT. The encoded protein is CASSTTGVTNEKLFF.

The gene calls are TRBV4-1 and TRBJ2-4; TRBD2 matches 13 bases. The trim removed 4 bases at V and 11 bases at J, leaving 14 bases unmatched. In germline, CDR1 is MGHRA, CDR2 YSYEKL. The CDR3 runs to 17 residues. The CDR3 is CASSRIGGTSGIRVQYF. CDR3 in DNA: TGCGCCAGCAGCCGAATAGGGGGGACTAGCGGGATAAGGGTTCAGTACTTC.

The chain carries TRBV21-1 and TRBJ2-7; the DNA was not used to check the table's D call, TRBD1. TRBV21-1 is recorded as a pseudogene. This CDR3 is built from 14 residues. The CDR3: CASRPARDRVVQYF. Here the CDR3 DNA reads TGTGCCAGCAGACCCGCCCGGGACAGGGTAGTGCAGTACTTC.

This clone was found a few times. Here the CDR3 DNA reads TGTGCCAGCAGCCGCAGGGGGAGTAATGAAAAACTGTTTTTT. Protein product: CASSRRGSNEKLFF. The chain links TRBV6-5 to TRBJ1-4, with TRBD1 matching over 7 bases. V was pared by 6 bases and J by 4 bases, with 5 bases of the junction left unmatched. Per germline, CDR1 MNHEY and CDR2 SVGAGI. The CDR3 totals 14 residues.

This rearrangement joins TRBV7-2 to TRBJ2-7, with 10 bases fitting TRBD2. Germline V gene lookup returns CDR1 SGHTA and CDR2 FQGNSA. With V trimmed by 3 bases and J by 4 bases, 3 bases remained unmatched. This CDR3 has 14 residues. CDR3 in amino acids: CASSFGLAAYEQYF. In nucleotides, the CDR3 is TGTGCCAGCAGCTTCGGACTAGCGGCATACGAGCAGTACTTC.